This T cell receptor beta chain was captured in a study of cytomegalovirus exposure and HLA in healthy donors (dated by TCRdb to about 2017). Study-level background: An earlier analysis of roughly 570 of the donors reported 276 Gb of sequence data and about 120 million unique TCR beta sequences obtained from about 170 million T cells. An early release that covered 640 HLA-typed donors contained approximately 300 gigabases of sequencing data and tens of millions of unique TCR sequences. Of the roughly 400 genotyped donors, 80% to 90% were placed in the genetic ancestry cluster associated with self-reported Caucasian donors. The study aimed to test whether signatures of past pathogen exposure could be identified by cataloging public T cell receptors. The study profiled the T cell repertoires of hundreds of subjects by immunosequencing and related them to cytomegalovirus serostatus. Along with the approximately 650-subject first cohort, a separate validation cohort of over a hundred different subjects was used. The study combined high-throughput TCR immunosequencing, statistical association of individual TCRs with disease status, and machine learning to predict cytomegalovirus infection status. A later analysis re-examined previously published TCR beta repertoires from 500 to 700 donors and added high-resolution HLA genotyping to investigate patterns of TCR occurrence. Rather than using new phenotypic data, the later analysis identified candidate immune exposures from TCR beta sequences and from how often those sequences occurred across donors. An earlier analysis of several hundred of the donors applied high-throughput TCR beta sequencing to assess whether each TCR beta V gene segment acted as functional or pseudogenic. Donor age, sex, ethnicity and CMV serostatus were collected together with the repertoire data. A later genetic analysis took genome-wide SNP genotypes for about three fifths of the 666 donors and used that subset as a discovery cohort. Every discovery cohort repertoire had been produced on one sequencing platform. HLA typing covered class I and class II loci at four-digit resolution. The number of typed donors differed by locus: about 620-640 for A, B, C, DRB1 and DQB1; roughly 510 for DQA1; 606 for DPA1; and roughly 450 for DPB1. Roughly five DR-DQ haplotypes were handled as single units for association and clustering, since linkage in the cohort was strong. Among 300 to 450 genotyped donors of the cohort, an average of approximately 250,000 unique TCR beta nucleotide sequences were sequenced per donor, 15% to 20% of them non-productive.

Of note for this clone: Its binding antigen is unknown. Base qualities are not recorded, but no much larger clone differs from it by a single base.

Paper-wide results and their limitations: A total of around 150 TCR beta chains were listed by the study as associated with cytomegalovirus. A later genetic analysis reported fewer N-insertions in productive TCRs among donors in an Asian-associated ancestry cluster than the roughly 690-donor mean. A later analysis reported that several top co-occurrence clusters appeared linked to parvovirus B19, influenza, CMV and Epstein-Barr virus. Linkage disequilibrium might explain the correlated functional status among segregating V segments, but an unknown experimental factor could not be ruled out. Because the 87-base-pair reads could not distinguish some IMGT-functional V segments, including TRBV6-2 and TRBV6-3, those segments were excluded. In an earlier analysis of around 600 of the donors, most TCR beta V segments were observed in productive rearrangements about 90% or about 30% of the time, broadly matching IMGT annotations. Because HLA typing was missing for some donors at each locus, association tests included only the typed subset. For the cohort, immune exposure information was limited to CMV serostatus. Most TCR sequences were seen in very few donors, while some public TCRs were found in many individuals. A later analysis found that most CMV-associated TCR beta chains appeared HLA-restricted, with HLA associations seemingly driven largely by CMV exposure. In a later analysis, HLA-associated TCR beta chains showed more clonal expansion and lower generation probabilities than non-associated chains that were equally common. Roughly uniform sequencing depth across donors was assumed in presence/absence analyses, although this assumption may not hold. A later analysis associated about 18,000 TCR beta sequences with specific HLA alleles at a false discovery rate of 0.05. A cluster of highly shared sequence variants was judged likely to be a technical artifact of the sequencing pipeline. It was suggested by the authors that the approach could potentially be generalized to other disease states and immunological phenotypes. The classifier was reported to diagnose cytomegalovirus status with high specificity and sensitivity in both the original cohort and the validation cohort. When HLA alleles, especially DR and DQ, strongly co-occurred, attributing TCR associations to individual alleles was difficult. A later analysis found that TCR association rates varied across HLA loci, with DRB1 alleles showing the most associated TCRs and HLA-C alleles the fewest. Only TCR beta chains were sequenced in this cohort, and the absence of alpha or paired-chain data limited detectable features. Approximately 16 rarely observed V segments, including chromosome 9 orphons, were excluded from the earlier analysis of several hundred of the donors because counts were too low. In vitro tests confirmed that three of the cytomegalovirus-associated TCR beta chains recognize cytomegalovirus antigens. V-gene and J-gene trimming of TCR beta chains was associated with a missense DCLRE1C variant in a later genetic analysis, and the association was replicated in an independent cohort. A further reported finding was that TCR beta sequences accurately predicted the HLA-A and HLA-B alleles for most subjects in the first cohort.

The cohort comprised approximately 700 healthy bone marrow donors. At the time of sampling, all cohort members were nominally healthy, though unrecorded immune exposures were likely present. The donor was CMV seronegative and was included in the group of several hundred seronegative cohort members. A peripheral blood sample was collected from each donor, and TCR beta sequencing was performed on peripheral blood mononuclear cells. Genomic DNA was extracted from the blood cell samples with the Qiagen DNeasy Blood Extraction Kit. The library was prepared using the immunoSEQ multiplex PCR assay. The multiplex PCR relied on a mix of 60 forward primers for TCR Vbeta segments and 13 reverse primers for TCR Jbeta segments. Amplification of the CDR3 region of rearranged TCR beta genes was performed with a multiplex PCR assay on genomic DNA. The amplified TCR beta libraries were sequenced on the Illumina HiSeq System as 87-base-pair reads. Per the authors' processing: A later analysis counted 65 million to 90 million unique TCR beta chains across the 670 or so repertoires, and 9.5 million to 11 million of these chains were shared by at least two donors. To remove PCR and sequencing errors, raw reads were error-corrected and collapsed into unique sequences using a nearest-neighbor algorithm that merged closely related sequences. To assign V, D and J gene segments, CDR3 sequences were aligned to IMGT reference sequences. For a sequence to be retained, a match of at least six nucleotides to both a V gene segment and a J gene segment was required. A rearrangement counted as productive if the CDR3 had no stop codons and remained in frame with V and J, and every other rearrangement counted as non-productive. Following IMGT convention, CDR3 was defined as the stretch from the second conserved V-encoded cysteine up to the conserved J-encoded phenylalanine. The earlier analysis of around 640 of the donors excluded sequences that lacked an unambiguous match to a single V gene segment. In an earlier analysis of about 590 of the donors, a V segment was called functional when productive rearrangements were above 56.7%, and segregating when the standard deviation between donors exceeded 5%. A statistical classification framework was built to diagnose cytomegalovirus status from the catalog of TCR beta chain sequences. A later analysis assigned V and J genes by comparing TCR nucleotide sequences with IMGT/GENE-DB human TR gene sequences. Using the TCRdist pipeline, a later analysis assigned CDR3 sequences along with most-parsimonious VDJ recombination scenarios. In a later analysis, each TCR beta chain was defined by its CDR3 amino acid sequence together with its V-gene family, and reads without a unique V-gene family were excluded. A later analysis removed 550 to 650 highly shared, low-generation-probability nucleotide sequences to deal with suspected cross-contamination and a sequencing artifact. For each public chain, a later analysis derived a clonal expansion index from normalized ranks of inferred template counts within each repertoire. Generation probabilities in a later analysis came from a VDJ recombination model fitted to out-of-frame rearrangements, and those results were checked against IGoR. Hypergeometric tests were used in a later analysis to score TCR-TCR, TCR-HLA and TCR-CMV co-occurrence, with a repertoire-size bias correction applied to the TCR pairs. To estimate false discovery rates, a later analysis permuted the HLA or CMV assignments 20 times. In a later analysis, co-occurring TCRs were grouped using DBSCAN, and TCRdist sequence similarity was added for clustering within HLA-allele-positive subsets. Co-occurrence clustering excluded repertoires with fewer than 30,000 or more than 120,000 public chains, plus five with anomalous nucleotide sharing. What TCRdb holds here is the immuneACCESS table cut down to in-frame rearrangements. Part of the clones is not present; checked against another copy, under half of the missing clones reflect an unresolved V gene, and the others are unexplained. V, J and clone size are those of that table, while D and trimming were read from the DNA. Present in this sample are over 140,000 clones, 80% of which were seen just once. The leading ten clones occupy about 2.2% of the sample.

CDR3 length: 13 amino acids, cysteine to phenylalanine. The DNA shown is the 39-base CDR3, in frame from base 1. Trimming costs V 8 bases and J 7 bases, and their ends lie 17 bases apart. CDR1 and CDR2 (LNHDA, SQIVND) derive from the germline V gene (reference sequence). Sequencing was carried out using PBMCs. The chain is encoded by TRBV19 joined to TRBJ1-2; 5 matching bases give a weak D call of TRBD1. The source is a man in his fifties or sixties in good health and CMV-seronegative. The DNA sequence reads TGTGCCAGTCGTTGGGACTCTAAGTCTGGCTACACCTTC. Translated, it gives CASRWDSKSGYTF.